This T cell receptor beta chain was sequenced during a study of shared clonotypes between healthy human individuals. The V and J ends lost 6 bases and 5 bases, in that order; junction bases with no gene match: 9. The CDR3 contains 15 residues. The germline V gene has CDR1 MNHEY and CDR2 SMNVEV (reference sequence). General observations from the study: The sharing of approximately 5.1% of naive CD4 clonotypes was seen across a few donors. Compared with memory subsets, naive subsets generally had larger estimated richness.

A word on this clone: Its antigen is as yet unknown.

Replicate PCRs for sorted subsets used 200 ng DNA; this equaled around 28,000 T cell genomes. Using immunoSEQ multiplex PCR, the repertoire was profiled, and TCRdb retains in-frame clones only, with some absent. The sample has 550,000 to 800,000 clones; 90% are singletons. V usage is TRBV27 and J usage is TRBJ2-1; 8 nucleotides agree with TRBD2. Sequencing used memory CD8+ T cells from PBMCs. The subset was: CD45RO+ cells pooled with CCR7-negative TemRA cells. This TCR was recovered from a man aged 18-30 years in good health. Some clones in this sample may be carry-over from other donors' samples. The CDR3 loop is CASSPSSGSDNEQFF. In nucleotides, the CDR3 is TGTGCCAGCAGCCCCTCCAGCGGGAGTGACAATGAGCAGTTCTTC.